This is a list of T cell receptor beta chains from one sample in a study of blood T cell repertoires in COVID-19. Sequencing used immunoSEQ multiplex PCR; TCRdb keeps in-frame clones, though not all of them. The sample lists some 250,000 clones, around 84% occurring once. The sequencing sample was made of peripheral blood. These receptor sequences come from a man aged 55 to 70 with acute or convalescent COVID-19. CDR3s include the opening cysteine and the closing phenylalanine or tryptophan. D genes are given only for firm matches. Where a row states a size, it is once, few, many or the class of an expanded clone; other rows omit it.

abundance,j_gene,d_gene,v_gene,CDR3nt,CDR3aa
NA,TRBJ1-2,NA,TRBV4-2,TGTGCCAGCAGCCAAGAAGGTATTGGCGGGAGGAATGGCTACACCTTC,CASSQEGIGGRNGYTF
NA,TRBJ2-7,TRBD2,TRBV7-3,TGTGCCAGCAGCCTGGGACTAGCGGGAGTCCGCGAGCAGTACTTC,CASSLGLAGVREQYF
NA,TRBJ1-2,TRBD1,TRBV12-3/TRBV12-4,TGTGCCAGCAGGGGACAGGCCAACTATGGCTACACCTTC,CASRGQANYGYTF
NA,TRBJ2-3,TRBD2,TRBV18,TGTGCCAGCTCACCACCGAGCGGGGGCCGGAGGACAGATACGCAGTATTTT,CASSPPSGGRRTDTQYF
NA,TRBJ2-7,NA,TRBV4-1,TGCGCCAGCAGCCGGGGCAGGGGAACCGGGCTTTCCTACGAGCAGTACTTC,CASSRGRGTGLSYEQYF
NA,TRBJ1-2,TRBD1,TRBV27,TGTGCCAGCAGACCGCAGGGGGTCGGTTGGATCTATGGCTACACCTTC,CASRPQGVGWIYGYTF
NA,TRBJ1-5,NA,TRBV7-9,TGTGCCAGCAGCTTGGGTGGGGTCGGAGGCGGGCCGAGGGAACCCCAGCATTTT,CASSLGGVGGGPREPQHF
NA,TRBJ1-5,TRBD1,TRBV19,TGTGCCAGTAGTCTCGGGACTGGACAGGGCCAAGGACAGCCCCAGCATTTT,CASSLGTGQGQGQPQHF
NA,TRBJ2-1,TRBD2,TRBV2,TGTGCCAGCAGTGAAAGCGGGAGGGCGTCCGAGCAGTTCTTC,CASSESGRASEQFF
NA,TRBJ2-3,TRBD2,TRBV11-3,TGTGCCAGCAGCTTAGATCCGGCGGGGGGCCCCAGTACGCAGTATTTT,CASSLDPAGGPSTQYF
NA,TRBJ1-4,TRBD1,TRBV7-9,TGTGCCAGCAGCTCCCTCGGGGGACAGGGCTATGAAAAACTGTTTTTT,CASSSLGGQGYEKLFF
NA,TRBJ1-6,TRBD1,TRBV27,TGTGCCAGCAGGCGACAGGGGGGAGGTTCACCCCTCCACTTT,CASRRQGGGSPLHF
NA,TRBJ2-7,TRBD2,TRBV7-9,TGTGCCAGCAGTTTTAGCGGGGGGTATCACGAGCAGTACTTC,CASSFSGGYHEQYF
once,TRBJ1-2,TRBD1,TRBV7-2,TGTGCCAGCAGCTTAGGGGACAGGGTTAATGGCTACACCTTC,CASSLGDRVNGYTF
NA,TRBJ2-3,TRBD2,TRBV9,TGTGCCAGCAGCGCCCGACTAGCGGGGGTCACAGATACGCAGTATTTT,CASSARLAGVTDTQYF
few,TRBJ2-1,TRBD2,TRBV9,TGTGCCAGCAGCGCGTCGCGGGAGAGAATCTACAATGAGCAGTTCTTC,CASSASRERIYNEQFF
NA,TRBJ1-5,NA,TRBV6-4,TGTGCCAGCAGTGACTCATCCGGAAGGGGCCCCAATCAGCCCCAGCATTTT,CASSDSSGRGPNQPQHF
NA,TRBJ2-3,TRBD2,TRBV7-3,TGTGCCAGCAGCCTGGGACTAAGCACAGATACGCAGTATTTT,CASSLGLSTDTQYF
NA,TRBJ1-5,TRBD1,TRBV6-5,TGTGCCAGCAGTACCCAGGGGGCTGGGAATCAGCCCCAGCATTTT,CASSTQGAGNQPQHF
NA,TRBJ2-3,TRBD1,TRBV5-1,TGCGCCAGCAGCGACCAGACAGGGGGCACAGATACGCAGTATTTT,CASSDQTGGTDTQYF
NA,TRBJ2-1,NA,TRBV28,TGTGCCAGCAGTTTAGTCGGGGATCTTAGGTACAATGAGCAGTTCTTC,CASSLVGDLRYNEQFF
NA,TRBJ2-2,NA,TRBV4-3,TGCGCCAGCAGCCCAGTGGCAGGGACCGGGGAGCTGTTTTTT,CASSPVAGTGELFF
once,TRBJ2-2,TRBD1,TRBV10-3,TGTGCCATCAGAGGGGGCTTAGACACCGGGGAGCTGTTTTTT,CAIRGGLDTGELFF
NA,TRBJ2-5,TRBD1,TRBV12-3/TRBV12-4,TGTGCCAGCAGGAAGGGGGCTCAAGAGACCCAGTACTTC,CASRKGAQETQYF
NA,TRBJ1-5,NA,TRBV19,TGTGCCAGTAGCTCCGGACATGGCCAGCCCCAGCATTTT,CASSSGHGQPQHF
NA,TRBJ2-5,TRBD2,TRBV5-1,TGCGCCAGCAGTTCTAGCGGGAGATCATCAGAGACCCAGTACTTC,CASSSSGRSSETQYF
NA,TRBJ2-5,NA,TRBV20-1,TGCAGTGCTAGTTGGGGGCGCGAAGAGACCCAGTACTTC,CSASWGREETQYF
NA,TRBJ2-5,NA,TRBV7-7,TGTGCTAGCAGCCCTGGCATAAGGGAGTACGGGGAGACCCAGTACTTC,CASSPGIREYGETQYF
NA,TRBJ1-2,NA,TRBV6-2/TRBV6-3,TGTGCCAGCAGTTACATTGCGATTGGATTGGGCGGCTACACCTTC,CASSYIAIGLGGYTF
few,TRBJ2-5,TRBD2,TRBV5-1,TGCGCCAGCAGCCCGGGCAGGGAGGGGGAGACCCAGTACTTC,CASSPGREGETQYF
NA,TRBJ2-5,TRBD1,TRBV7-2,TGTGCCAGCAGCCCACAGACAGGGGTGGGAGAGACCCAGTACTTC,CASSPQTGVGETQYF
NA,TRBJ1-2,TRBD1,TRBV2,TGTGCCAGCAGGCTGACAGGGAATAACTATGGCTACACCTTC,CASRLTGNNYGYTF
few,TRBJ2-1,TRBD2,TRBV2,TGTGCCAGCAGGGCCCCCGGGACTAGCGGCTACAATGAGCAGTTCTTC,CASRAPGTSGYNEQFF
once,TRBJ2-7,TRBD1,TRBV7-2,TGTGCCAGCAGCTCCGAGACAGGGAACTACGAGCAGTACTTC,CASSSETGNYEQYF
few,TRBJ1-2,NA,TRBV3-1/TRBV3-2,TGTGCCAGCAGCCCTCAACTCATGGGAGGCGCCAGTAGCTACACCTTC,CASSPQLMGGASSYTF
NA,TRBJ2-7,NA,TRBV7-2,TGTGCCAGCAGCTTAGGGGCAGCGGACTACTACGAGCAGTACTTC,CASSLGAADYYEQYF
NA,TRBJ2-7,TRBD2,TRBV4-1,TGCGCCAGCAGCCAGGGGACTAGCGCAACCTACGAGCAGTACTTC,CASSQGTSATYEQYF
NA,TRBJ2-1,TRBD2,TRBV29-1,TGCAGCGTTGAATCGGGAGGAAACTATGAGCAGTTCTTC,CSVESGGNYEQFF
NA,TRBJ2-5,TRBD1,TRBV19,TGTGCCAGCACCAGGACAGGGGGCTTAGAGACCCAGTACTTC,CASTRTGGLETQYF
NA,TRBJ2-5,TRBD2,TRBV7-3,TGTGCCAGCAGCCCCGGACTAGCGGGGCCGTTACAAGAGACCCAGTACTTC,CASSPGLAGPLQETQYF
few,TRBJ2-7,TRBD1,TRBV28,TGTGCCAGCAGTCCGGGACAGACTTCCTACGAGCAGTACTTC,CASSPGQTSYEQYF
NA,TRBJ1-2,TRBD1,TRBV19,TGTGCCAGTAGTATGGGACAGGGCCTATCGTATGGCTACACCTTC,CASSMGQGLSYGYTF
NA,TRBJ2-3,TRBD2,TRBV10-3,TGTGCCATCAGTGTGCTAGCGGGACGTACAGATACGCAGTATTTT,CAISVLAGRTDTQYF
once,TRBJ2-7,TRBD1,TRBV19,TGTGCCAGTAGCCCCGACAGGGAAGGGGGCTACGAGCAGTACTTC,CASSPDREGGYEQYF
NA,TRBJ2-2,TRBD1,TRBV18,TGTGCCAGCTCGCCATGGGGGACAGTTAGCACCGGGGAGCTGTTTTTT,CASSPWGTVSTGELFF
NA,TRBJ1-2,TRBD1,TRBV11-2,TGTGCCAGCAGCTCCGCTCTACAGGGGGCTTGGTATGGCTACACCTTC,CASSSALQGAWYGYTF
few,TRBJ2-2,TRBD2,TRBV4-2,TGTGCCAGCAGCCAACCAACCGGCGGGGGGGCTTCCGGGGAGCTGTTTTTT,CASSQPTGGGASGELFF
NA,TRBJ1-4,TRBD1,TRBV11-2,TGTGCCAGCAGCTTAGAGACAGGGGTCGGGGAAAAACTGTTTTTT,CASSLETGVGEKLFF
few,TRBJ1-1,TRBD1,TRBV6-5,TGTGCCAGCAGTTACTCGGGACAGATGAACACTGAAGCTTTCTTT,CASSYSGQMNTEAFF
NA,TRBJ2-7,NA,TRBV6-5,TGTGCCAGCACCGACCGGGACATCGGAGGGCAGTACTTC,CASTDRDIGGQYF
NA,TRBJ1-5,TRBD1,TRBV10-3,TGTGCCACCCGGGACAGTATAAATCAGCCCCAGCATTTT,CATRDSINQPQHF